This TCR beta chain was profiled in a study of cytomegalovirus exposure and HLA in healthy donors. Study results and caveats: The authors later linked a missense DCLRE1C variant to TCR beta V- and J-gene trimming. TRBV6-2, TRBV6-3 and some other V segments were excluded as indistinguishable.

The study ran its PCR with 60 Vbeta and 13 Jbeta primers. The assay was immunoSEQ multiplex PCR, and TCRdb's table has in-frame clones only and misses some. This sample has fewer than 150,000 clones, with roughly 79% found just once. Points on this clone: Its antigen is not known.

Although they were nominally healthy when sampled, donors likely had unrecorded immune exposures. Germline loops: CDR1 GTSNPN, CDR2 SVGIG (reference sequence). The V and J ends lost 5 bases and 8 bases, in that order; junction bases with no gene match: 3. The CDR3 loop spans 12 amino acids. This receptor was identified in a male donor in good health and CMV-seronegative. The V gene is TRBV30, the J gene TRBJ1-4; TRBD1 matches 9 bases. The sequenced sample consisted of PBMCs. In DNA form, the CDR3 reads TGTGCCTGGGGGACAGGGAGGGAAAAACTGTTTTTT. Residues: CAWGTGREKLFF.